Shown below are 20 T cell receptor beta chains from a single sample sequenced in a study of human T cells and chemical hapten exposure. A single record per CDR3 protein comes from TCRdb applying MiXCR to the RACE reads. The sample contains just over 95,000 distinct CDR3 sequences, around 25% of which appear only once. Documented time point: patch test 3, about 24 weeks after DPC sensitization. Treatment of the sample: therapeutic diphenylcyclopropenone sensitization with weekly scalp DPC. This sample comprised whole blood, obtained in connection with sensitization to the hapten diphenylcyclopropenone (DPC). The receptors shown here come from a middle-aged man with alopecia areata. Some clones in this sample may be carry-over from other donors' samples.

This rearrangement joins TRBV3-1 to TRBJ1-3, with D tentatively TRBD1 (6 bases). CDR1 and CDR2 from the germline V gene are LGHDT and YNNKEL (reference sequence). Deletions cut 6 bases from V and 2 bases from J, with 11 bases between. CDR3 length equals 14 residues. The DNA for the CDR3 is TGTGCCAGCAGTTCACAGGGAACTGGAAACACCATATATTTT. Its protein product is CASSSQGTGNTIYF.

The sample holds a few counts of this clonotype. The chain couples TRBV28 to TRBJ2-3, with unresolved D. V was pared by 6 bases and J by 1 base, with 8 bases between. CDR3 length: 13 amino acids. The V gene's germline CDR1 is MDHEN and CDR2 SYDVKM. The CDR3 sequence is CASSSTGTDTQYF. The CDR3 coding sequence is TGTGCCAGCAGCTCTACAGGCACAGATACGCAGTATTTT.

The CDR3 sequence: CASSPGTSLRYEQYF. For the CDR3, the DNA is TGTGCCAGCAGTCCGGGGACTAGTCTAAGGTACGAGCAGTACTTC. The J gene is TRBJ2-7, the V gene TRBV12-3 or TRBV12-4, with 8 bases matching TRBD2. The CDR3 has 15 residues. The V gene end was trimmed by 5 bases and the J gene end by 4 bases; junction bases not matched to a gene: 10.

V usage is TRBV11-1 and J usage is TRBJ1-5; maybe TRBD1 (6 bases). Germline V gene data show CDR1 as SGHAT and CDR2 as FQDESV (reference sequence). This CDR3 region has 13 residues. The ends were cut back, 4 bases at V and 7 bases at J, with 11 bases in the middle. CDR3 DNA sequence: TGTGCCAGCAGCTCAGGGGTTCGGCAGCCCCAGCATTTT. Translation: CASSSGVRQPQHF.

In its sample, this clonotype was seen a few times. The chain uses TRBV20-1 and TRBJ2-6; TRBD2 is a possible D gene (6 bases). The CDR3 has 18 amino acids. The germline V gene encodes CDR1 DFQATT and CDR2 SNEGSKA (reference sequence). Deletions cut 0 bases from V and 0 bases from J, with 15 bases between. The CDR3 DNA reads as TGCAGTGCTAGAGATCTGCGACTAGGCTCCTCTGGGGCCAACGTCCTGACTTTC. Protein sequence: CSARDLRLGSSGANVLTF.

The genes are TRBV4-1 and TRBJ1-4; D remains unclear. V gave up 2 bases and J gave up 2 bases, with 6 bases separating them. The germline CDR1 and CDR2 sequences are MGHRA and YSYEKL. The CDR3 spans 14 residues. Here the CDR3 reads CASSQLRTNEKLFF. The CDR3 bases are TGCGCCAGCAGCCAACTCCGGACTAATGAAAAACTGTTTTTT.

Written as DNA, the CDR3 is TGCAGTGCTAGAGATCCAGCGGGAGGTTCCTACAATGAGCAGTTCTTC. Its translation: CSARDPAGGSYNEQFF. The chain links TRBV20-1 to TRBJ2-1; 9 positions agree with TRBD2. CDR1 is DFQATT, CDR2 SNEGSKA, per germline (reference sequence). This CDR3 region has 16 residues. Trimming took 0 bases from V and 1 from J; bases not matched to a gene: 4.

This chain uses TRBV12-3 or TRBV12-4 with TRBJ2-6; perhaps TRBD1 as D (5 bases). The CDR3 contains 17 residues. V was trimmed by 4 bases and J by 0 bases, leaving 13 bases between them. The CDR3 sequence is CASSSQGSFSGANVLTF. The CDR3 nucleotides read TGTGCCAGCAGTTCCCAGGGCAGTTTCTCTGGGGCCAACGTCCTGACTTTC.

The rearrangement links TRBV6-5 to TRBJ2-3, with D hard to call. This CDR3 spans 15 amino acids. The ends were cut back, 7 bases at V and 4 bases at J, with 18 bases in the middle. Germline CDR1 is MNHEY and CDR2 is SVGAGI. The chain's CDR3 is CASKFLGEPPDTQYF. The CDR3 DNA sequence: TGTGCCAGCAAGTTCCTTGGAGAACCCCCAGATACGCAGTATTTT.

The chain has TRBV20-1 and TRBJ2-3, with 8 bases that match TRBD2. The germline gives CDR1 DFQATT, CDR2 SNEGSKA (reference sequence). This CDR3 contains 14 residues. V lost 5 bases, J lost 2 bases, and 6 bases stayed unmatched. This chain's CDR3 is CSARLAGTTDTQYF. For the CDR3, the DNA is TGCAGTGCTCGATTAGCGGGGACCACAGATACGCAGTATTTT.

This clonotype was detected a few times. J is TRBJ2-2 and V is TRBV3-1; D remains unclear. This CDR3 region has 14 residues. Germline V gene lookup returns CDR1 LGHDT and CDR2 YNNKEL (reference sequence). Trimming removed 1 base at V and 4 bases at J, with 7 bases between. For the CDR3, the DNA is TGTGCCAGCAGCCAAGGTCCGACCACCGGGGAGCTGTTTTTT. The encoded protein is CASSQGPTTGELFF.

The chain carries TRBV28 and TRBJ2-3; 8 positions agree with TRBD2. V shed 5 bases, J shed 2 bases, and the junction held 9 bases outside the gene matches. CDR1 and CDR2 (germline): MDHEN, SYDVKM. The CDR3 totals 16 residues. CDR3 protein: CASSRGLGFSTDTQYF. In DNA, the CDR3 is TGTGCCAGCAGTAGGGGACTAGGTTTTTCCACAGATACGCAGTATTTT.

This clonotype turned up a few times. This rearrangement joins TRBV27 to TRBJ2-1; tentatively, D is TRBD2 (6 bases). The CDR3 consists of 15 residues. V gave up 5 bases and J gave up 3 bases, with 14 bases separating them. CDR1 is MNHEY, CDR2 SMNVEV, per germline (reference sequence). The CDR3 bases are TGTGCCAGCAGTCCCCGGGACTCGATCTACAATGAGCAGTTCTTC. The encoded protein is CASSPRDSIYNEQFF.

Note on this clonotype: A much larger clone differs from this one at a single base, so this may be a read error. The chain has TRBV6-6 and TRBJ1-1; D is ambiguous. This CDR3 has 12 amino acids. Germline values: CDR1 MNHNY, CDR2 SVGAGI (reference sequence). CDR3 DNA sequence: TGTGCCAGAAGTTACTACGAAACTGAAGCTTTCTTT. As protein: CARSYYETEAFF.

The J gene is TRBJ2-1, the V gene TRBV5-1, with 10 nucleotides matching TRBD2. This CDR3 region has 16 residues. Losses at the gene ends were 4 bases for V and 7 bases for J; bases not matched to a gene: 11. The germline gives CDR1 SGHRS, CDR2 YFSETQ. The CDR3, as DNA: TGCGCCAGCAGCAGACTAACTAGCGGGACTAGGAATGAGCAGTTCTTC. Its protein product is CASSRLTSGTRNEQFF.

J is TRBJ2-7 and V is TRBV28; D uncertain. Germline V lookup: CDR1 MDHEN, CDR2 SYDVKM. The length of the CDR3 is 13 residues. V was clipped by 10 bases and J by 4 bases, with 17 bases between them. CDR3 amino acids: CAILSDTHYEQYF. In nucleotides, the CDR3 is TGTGCCATCTTAAGTGACACCCATTACGAGCAGTACTTC.

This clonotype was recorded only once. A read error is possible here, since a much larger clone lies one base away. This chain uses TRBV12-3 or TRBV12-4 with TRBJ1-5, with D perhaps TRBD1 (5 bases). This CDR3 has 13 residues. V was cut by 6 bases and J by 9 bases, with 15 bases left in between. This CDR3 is CASRPGEGLPQHF. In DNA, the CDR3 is TGTGCCAGCAGACCCGGGGAGGGGTTGCCCCAGCATTTT.

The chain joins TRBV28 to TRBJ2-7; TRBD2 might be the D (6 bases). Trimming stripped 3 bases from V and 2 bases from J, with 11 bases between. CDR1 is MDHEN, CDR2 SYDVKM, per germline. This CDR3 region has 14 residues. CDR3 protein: CASSLRGSPYEQYF. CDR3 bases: TGTGCCAGCAGTTTGCGGGGTTCCCCCTACGAGCAGTACTTC.

The CDR3 sequence is CASSFREPYNEQFF. As DNA, the CDR3 is TGCGCCAGCAGCTTTAGGGAACCCTACAATGAGCAGTTCTTC. The V gene is TRBV5-1, the J gene TRBJ2-1; unclear D gene. The CDR3 length is 14 residues. The germline V and J ends were trimmed by 2 bases and 2 bases, with 8 bases remaining between them. CDR1 is SGHRS and CDR2 is YFSETQ in the germline V gene.

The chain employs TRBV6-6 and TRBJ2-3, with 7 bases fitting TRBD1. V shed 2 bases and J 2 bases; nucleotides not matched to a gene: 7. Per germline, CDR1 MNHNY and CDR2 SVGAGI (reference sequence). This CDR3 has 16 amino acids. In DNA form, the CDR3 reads TGTGCCAGCAGTTACCCGGACAGGCTCTACACAGATACGCAGTATTTT. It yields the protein CASSYPDRLYTDTQYF.